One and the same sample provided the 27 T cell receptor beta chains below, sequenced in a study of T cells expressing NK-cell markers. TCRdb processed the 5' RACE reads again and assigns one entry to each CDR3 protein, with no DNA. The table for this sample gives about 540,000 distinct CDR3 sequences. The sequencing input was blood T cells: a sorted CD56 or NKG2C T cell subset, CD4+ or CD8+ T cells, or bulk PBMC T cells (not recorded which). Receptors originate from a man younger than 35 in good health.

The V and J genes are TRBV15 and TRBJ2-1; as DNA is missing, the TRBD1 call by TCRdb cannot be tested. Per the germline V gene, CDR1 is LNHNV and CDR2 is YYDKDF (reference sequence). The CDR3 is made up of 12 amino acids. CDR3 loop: CATSRAGYEQFF.

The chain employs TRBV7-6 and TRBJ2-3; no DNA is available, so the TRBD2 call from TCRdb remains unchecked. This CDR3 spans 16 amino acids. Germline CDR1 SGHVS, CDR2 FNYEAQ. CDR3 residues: CASSLLAGRGADTQYF.

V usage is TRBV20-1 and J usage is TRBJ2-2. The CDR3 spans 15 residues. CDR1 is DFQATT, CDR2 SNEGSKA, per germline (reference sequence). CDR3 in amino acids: CSARDRRLSAGELFF.

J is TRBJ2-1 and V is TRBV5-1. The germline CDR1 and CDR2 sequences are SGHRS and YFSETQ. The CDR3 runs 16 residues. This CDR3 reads CASSSGPGSSYNEQFF.

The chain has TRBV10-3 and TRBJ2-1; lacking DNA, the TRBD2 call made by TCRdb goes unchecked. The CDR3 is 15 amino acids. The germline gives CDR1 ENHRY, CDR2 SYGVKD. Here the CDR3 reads CAIAGTSGRYNEQFF.

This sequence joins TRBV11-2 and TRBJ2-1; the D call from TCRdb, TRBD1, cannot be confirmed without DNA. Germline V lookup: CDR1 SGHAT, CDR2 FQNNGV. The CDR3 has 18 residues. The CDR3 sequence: CASSLFVDGPWTDNEQFF.

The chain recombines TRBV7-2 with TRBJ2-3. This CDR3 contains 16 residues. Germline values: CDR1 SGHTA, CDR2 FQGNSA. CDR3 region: CASSQRGLISTDTQYF. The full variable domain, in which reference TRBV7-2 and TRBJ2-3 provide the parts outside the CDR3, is GAGVSQSPSNKVTEKGKDVELRCDPISGHTALYWYRQSLGQGLEFLIYFQGNSAPDKSGLPSDRFSAERTGGSVSTLTIQRTQQEDSAVYLCASSQRGLISTDTQYFGPGTRLTVL.

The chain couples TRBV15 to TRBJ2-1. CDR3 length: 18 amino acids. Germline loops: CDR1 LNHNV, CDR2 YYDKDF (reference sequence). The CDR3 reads CATSRVPIRTLLNNEQFF.

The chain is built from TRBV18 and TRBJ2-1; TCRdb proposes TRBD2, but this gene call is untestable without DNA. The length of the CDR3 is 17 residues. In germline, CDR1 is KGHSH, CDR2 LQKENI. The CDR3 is CASSPSGTSGRYNEQFF.

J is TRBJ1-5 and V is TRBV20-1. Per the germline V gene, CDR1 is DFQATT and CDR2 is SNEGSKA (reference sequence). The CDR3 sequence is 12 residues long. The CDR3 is CSAREGGDVAHF.

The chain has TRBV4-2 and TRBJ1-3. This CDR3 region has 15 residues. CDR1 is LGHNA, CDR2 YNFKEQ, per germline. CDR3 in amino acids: CASSQDLKVENTIYF.

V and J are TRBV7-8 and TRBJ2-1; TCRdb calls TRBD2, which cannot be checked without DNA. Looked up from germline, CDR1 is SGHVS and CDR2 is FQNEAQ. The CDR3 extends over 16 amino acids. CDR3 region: CASSLGGAGDHNEQFF.

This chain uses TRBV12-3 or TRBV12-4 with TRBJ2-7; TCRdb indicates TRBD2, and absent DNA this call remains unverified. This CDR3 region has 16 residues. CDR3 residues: CASRGRSGTYSYEQYF.

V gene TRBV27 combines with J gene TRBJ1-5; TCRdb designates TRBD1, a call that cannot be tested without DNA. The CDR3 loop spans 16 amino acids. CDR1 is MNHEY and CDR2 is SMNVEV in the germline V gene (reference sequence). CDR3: CASSLSGTQGNQPQHF.

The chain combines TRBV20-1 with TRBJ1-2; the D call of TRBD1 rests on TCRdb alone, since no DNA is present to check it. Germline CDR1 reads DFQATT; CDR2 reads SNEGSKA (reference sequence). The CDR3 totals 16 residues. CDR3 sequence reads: CSARTTFGLRGYGYTF.

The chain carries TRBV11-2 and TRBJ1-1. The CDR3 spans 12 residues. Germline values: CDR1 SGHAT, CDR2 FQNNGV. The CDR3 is CASTVGLTEAFF.

The CDR3 is CASSLDRDRGPYTEAFF. V usage is TRBV12-3 or TRBV12-4 and J usage is TRBJ1-1; the TCRdb call, TRBD1, lacks DNA for checking. The CDR3 runs 17 residues.

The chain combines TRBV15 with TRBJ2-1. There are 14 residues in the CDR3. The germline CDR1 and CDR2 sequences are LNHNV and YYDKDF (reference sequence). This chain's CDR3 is CATSRLLSYNEQFF.

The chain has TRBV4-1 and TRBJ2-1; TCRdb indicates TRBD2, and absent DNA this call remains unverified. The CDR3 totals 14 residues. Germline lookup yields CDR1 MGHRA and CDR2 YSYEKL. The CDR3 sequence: CASRFGTSEWEQFF.

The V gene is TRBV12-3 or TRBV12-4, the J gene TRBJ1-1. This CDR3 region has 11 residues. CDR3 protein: CASYIDSEAFF.

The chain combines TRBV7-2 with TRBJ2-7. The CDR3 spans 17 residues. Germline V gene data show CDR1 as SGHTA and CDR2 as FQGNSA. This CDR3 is CASSLHERPRQYSEQYF.

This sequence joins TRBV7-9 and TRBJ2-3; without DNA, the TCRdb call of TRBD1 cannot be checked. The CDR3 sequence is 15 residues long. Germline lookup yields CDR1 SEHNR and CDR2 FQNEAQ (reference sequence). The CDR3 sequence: CASSPPAGAQPTQYF. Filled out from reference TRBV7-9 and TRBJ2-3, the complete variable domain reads DTGVSQNPRHKITKRGQNVTFRCDPISEHNRLYWYRQTLGQGPEFLTYFQNEAQLEKSRLLSDRFSAERPKGSFSTLEIQRTEQGDSAMYLCASSPPAGAQPTQYFGPGTRLTVL.

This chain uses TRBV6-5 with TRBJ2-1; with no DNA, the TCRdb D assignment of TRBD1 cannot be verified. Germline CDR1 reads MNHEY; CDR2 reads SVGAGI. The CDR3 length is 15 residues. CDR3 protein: CASSYSGTEYNEQFF.

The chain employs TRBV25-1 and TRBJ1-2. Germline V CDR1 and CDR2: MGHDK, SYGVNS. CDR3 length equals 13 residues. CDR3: CASSAYGGNGYTF.

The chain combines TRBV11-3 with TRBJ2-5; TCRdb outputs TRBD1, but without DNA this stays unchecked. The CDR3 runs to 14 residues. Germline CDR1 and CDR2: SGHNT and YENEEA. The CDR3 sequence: CASSQDRNQETQYF.

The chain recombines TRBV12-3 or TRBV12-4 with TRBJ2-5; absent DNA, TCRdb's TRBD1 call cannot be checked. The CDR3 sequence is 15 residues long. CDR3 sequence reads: CASSFSQGAGETQYF.

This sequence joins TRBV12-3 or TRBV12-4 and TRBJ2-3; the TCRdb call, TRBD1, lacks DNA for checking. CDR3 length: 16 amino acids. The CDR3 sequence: CASRPGTGVGTDTQYF.